The T cell receptor (beta chain) under discussion was sequenced for a study of blood T cell repertoires in COVID-19. In the study overall: Sites in the United States, Italy and Spain provided acute and convalescent COVID-19 samples.

Original handling: Cell counts per sample came from amplifying reference gene primers. The method was immunoSEQ multiplex PCR; TCRdb's version includes in-frame clones alone and lacks a portion of them. V and J calls and clone size are given by that table; D and trimming were obtained from the DNA. The sample shows some 270,000 clones, under 90% of them seen only once. This clone was picked up one time. CDR1 SGHAT and CDR2 FQNNGV come from the germline V gene. CDR3 length equals 15 residues. V was trimmed by 5 bases and J by 2 bases, leaving 15 bases between them. The material sequenced was peripheral blood. The TCR comes from a man aged 50 to 59 with acute or convalescent COVID-19. The chain is built from TRBV11-2 and TRBJ2-5; D may be TRBD1 (6 bases). The CDR3 protein is CASSARTAIQETQYF. The CDR3 coding sequence is TGTGCCAGCAGCGCCCGGACAGCTATTCAAGAGACCCAGTACTTC. The variable domain in full, completed from reference TRBV11-2 and TRBJ2-5, reads EAGVAQSPRYKIIEKRQSVAFWCNPISGHATLYWYQQILGQGPKLLIQFQNNGVVDDSQLPKDRFSAERLKGVDSTLKIQPAKLEDSAVYLCASSARTAIQETQYFGPGTRLLVL.